This T cell receptor (beta chain) is from a study of response to subunit inactivated influenza vaccine. The study, taken as a whole, reports: Authors suggested few new T cells are recruited by each seasonal influenza vaccination.

This clonotype has just a few counts. Its target is unknown. Germline lookup yields CDR1 DFQATT and CDR2 SNEGSKA (reference sequence). The V gene lost 4 bases and the J gene lost 4 bases, with 9 bases spanning the gap. This CDR3 contains 12 residues. MiXCR was run by TCRdb on the RT-PCR reads, yielding one entry per CDR3 protein. Among over 400,000 distinct CDR3 sequences listed, 10% to 15% were seen once. The sequence was obtained from a man aged 50-60 years who received an inactivated influenza vaccine. This chain uses TRBV20-1 with TRBJ2-3, with a weak D call TRBD1 (6 bases). This sample comprised PBMCs from blood, obtained 45 days after vaccination. CDR3 in amino acids: CSAKQGPDTQYF. CDR3 DNA sequence: TGCAGTGCTAAACAGGGTCCAGATACGCAGTATTTT.